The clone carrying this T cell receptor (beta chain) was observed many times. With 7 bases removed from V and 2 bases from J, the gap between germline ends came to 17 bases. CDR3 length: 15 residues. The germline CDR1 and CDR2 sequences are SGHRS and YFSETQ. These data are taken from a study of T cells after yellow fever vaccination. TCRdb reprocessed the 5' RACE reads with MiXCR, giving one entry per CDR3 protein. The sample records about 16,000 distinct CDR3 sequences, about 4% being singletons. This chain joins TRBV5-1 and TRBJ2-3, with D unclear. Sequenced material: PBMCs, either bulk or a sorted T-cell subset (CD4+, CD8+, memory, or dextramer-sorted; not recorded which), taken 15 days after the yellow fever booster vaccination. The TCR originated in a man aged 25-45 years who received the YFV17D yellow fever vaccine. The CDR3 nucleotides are TGCGCCAGCCCCGTCGGCGTGAAACTCACAGATACGCAGTATTTT. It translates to CASPVGVKLTDTQYF.